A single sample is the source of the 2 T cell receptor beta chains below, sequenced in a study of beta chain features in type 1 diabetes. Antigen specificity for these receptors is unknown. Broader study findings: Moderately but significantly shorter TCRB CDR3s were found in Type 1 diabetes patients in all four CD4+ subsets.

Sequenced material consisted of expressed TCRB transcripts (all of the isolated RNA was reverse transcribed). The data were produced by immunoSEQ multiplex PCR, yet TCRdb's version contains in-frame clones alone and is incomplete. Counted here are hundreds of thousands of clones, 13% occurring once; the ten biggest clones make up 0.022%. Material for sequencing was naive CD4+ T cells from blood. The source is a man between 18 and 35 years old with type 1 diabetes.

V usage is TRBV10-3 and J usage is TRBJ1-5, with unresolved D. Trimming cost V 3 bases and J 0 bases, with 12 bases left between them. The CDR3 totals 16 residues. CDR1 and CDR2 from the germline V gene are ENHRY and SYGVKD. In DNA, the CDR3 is TGTGCCATCAGTGAAGTACAGCGAGATAGCAATCAGCCCCAGCATTTT. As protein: CAISEVQRDSNQPQHF.

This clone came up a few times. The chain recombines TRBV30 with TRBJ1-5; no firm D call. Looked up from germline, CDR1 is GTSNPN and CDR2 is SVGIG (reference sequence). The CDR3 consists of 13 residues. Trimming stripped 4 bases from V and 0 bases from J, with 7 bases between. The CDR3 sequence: CAWTPDSNQPQHF. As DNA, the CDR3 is TGTGCCTGGACCCCTGATAGCAATCAGCCCCAGCATTTT.